This TCR beta chain was observed in a study of response to subunit inactivated influenza vaccine. Study conclusions and caveats: Seasonal influenza vaccination, on each occasion, was suggested by the authors to recruit few new T cells.

Concerning this clonotype: Its matching antigen is unknown.

TCRdb fed the RT-PCR reads into MiXCR, producing one record per CDR3 protein. The sample shows roughly 290,000 distinct CDR3 sequences, about a fifth of them seen only once. V dropped 3 bases and J dropped 1 base, with 13 bases sitting between them. The CDR3 sequence is 15 residues long. Germline assignment: CDR1 SGDLS and CDR2 YYNGEE. The specimen was PBMCs from blood, collected less than 22 months after vaccination. The TCR comes from a man aged 45 to 75 who received an inactivated influenza vaccine. The V call is TRBV9, the J call TRBJ1-2; no clear D gene. The DNA of the CDR3 is TGTGCCAGCAGCGGACGGGTCACCCTTAACTATGGCTACACCTTC. Its translation: CASSGRVTLNYGYTF.